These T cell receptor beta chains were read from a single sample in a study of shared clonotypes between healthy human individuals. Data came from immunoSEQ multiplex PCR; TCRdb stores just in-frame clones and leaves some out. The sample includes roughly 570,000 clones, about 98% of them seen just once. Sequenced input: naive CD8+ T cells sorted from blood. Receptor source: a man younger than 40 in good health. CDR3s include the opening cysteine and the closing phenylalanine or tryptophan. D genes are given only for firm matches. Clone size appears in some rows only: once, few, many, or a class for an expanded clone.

cdr3_aa: CASSLAGRGNEQFF
cdr3_nt: TGTGCCAGCAGCTTAGCGGGTCGGGGGAATGAGCAGTTCTTC
cdr3_length: 14
clone_size: NA
v_call: TRBV7-9
j_call: TRBJ2-1
d_call: NA

cdr3_aa: CASSQEWNTGELFF
cdr3_nt: TGCGCCAGCAGCCAAGAATGGAACACCGGGGAGCTGTTTTTT
cdr3_length: 14
clone_size: once
v_call: TRBV4-1
j_call: TRBJ2-2
d_call: NA

cdr3_aa: CASSLTVLSSYNEQFF
cdr3_nt: TGTGCCAGCAGCCTGACAGTACTGAGCTCCTACAATGAGCAGTTCTTC
cdr3_length: 16
clone_size: once
v_call: TRBV7-8
j_call: TRBJ2-1
d_call: NA

cdr3_aa: CAWSVHSGRVYEQYF
cdr3_nt: TGTGCCTGGAGTGTGCATAGCGGGAGGGTGTACGAGCAGTACTTC
cdr3_length: 15
clone_size: NA
v_call: TRBV30
j_call: TRBJ2-7
d_call: TRBD2

cdr3_aa: CASSAAPSGADTQYF
cdr3_nt: TGTGCCAGCAGCGCGGCCCCGTCAGGGGCAGATACGCAGTATTTT
cdr3_length: 15
clone_size: NA
v_call: TRBV7-9
j_call: TRBJ2-3
d_call: NA

cdr3_aa: CASSLGLGREAFF
cdr3_nt: TGTGCCAGCAGCTTAGGCCTCGGGAGGGAAGCTTTCTTT
cdr3_length: 13
clone_size: NA
v_call: TRBV13
j_call: TRBJ1-1
d_call: NA

cdr3_aa: CASTITNRGPGELFF
cdr3_nt: TGTGCCAGTACCATAACAAATCGGGGGCCCGGGGAGCTGTTTTTT
cdr3_length: 15
clone_size: NA
v_call: TRBV19
j_call: TRBJ2-2
d_call: NA

cdr3_aa: CASSVNSGRGTDTQYF
cdr3_nt: TGTGCCAGCAGCGTAAACAGCGGGAGAGGCACAGATACGCAGTATTTT
cdr3_length: 16
clone_size: once
v_call: TRBV9
j_call: TRBJ2-3
d_call: TRBD2

cdr3_aa: CASSVENGNTGELFF
cdr3_nt: TGTGCCAGCAGCGTAGAAAACGGGAACACCGGGGAGCTGTTTTTT
cdr3_length: 15
clone_size: NA
v_call: TRBV9
j_call: TRBJ2-2
d_call: NA

cdr3_aa: CASSTFLNTEAFF
cdr3_nt: TGTGCCAGCAGCACCTTCTTGAACACTGAAGCTTTCTTT
cdr3_length: 13
clone_size: once
v_call: TRBV7-3
j_call: TRBJ1-1
d_call: NA

cdr3_aa: CASSARGLGEETQYF
cdr3_nt: TGTGCCAGCAGCGCCAGGGGGCTAGGGGAAGAGACCCAGTACTTC
cdr3_length: 15
clone_size: NA
v_call: TRBV5-4
j_call: TRBJ2-5
d_call: TRBD1

cdr3_aa: CASSLMAEDYEQYF
cdr3_nt: TGCGCCAGCAGCTTGATGGCAGAAGACTACGAGCAGTACTTC
cdr3_length: 14
clone_size: NA
v_call: TRBV5-1
j_call: TRBJ2-7
d_call: NA

cdr3_aa: CASSSVLSEQYF
cdr3_nt: TGTGCCAGCAGTTCGGTCTTGAGCGAGCAGTACTTC
cdr3_length: 12
clone_size: NA
v_call: TRBV28
j_call: TRBJ2-7
d_call: NA

cdr3_aa: CASSHSGGTNQPQHF
cdr3_nt: TGTGCCAGCAGTCATTCGGGAGGCACCAATCAGCCCCAGCATTTT
cdr3_length: 15
clone_size: NA
v_call: TRBV6-6
j_call: TRBJ1-5
d_call: NA

cdr3_aa: CASSSGELEAFF
cdr3_nt: TGCGCCAGCAGCTCTGGGGAGCTCGAAGCTTTCTTT
cdr3_length: 12
clone_size: NA
v_call: TRBV5-1
j_call: TRBJ1-1
d_call: NA

cdr3_aa: CASSLPPYGYTF
cdr3_nt: TGTGCCAGCAGCTTACCCCCGTATGGCTACACCTTC
cdr3_length: 12
clone_size: NA
v_call: TRBV7-9
j_call: TRBJ1-2
d_call: NA

cdr3_aa: CASSLALRVNEQFF
cdr3_nt: TGCGCCAGCAGCTTGGCCCTGCGGGTTAATGAGCAGTTCTTC
cdr3_length: 14
clone_size: NA
v_call: TRBV4-1
j_call: TRBJ2-1
d_call: NA

cdr3_aa: CASSYGGSYEQYF
cdr3_nt: TGCGCCAGCAGCTACGGCGGATCCTACGAGCAGTACTTC
cdr3_length: 13
clone_size: NA
v_call: TRBV5-1
j_call: TRBJ2-7
d_call: NA

cdr3_aa: CASSLGPQETQYF
cdr3_nt: TGTGCCAGCAGCTTAGGGCCCCAAGAGACCCAGTACTTC
cdr3_length: 13
clone_size: NA
v_call: TRBV11-2
j_call: TRBJ2-5
d_call: NA

cdr3_aa: CASSAGTSLLTDTQYF
cdr3_nt: TGTGCCAGCAGCGCTGGGACTAGCCTCCTCACAGATACGCAGTATTTT
cdr3_length: 16
clone_size: NA
v_call: TRBV9
j_call: TRBJ2-3
d_call: TRBD2

cdr3_aa: CASSSRASYEQYF
cdr3_nt: TGTGCCAGCAGCTCCCGAGCTTCCTACGAGCAGTACTTC
cdr3_length: 13
clone_size: NA
v_call: TRBV7-8
j_call: TRBJ2-7
d_call: NA

cdr3_aa: CASSLVQQNTEAFF
cdr3_nt: TGTGCCAGCAGCTTAGTACAGCAGAACACTGAAGCTTTCTTT
cdr3_length: 14
clone_size: NA
v_call: TRBV11-2
j_call: TRBJ1-1
d_call: NA

cdr3_aa: CSVATGTGGPGTEAFF
cdr3_nt: TGCAGCGTTGCCACCGGGACAGGGGGCCCTGGCACTGAAGCTTTCTTT
cdr3_length: 16
clone_size: NA
v_call: TRBV29-1
j_call: TRBJ1-1
d_call: TRBD1

cdr3_aa: CASSGGVADNEQYF
cdr3_nt: TGTGCCAGCTCGGGGGGGGTGGCTGATAACGAGCAGTACTTC
cdr3_length: 14
clone_size: NA
v_call: TRBV18
j_call: TRBJ2-7
d_call: TRBD2

cdr3_aa: CASAVQWNYNEQFF
cdr3_nt: TGTGCCAGCGCTGTCCAGTGGAACTACAATGAGCAGTTCTTC
cdr3_length: 14
clone_size: NA
v_call: TRBV27
j_call: TRBJ2-1
d_call: NA

cdr3_aa: CASSQEPGGGEQYF
cdr3_nt: TGCGCCAGCAGCCAAGAGCCAGGGGGCGGTGAGCAGTACTTC
cdr3_length: 14
clone_size: NA
v_call: TRBV4-1
j_call: TRBJ2-7
d_call: TRBD1

cdr3_aa: CASSLSGVPYEQYF
cdr3_nt: TGTGCCAGCAGTTTATCCGGGGTACCCTACGAGCAGTACTTC
cdr3_length: 14
clone_size: NA
v_call: TRBV27
j_call: TRBJ2-7
d_call: NA

cdr3_aa: CASSTSDRGITYEQYF
cdr3_nt: TGTGCCAGCAGCACCTCGGACAGGGGGATCACCTACGAGCAGTACTTC
cdr3_length: 16
clone_size: once
v_call: TRBV7-2
j_call: TRBJ2-7
d_call: TRBD1